These 8 T cell receptor beta chains share one sample of origin, sequenced in a study of PD-1 blockade in mismatch repair-deficient tumors. Data came from immunoSEQ multiplex PCR; TCRdb stores just in-frame clones and leaves some out. The table includes approximately 60,000 clones, around 89% detected once. The sequencing here drew on peripheral blood, taken 52 weeks after starting pembrolizumab. Receptor source: an adult with mismatch repair-deficient cancer.

Note on this clone: Its ends do not fully match the called genes, so a read error is possible. The chain combines TRBV5-1 with TRBJ2-7; 9 bases line up with TRBD2. This CDR3 has 15 amino acids. The germline CDR1 and CDR2 sequences are SGHRS and YFSETQ. The CDR3 is CASSYGLASLDEQYF. The CDR3 nucleotides are TGTGCCAGCAGCTACGGACTAGCGTCTCTGGACGAGCAGTACTTC.

V and J are TRBV7-8 and TRBJ1-1, with D maybe TRBD1 (5 bases). The CDR3 has 13 amino acids. Germline loops: CDR1 SGHVS, CDR2 FQNEAQ. Trimming shortened V by 3 bases and J by 5 bases, and 10 bases separated the two germline ends. CDR3 coding DNA: TGTGCCAGCAGCTTTTGGGGGGGGACTGAAGCTTTCTTT. Translated: CASSFWGGTEAFF.

This chain connects TRBV5-5 to TRBJ2-7; 8 bases fit TRBD1. This CDR3 region has 16 residues. CDR1 SGHKS and CDR2 YYEKEE come from the germline V gene (reference sequence). The V segment lost 1 base and the J segment 3 bases; nucleotides outside the gene matches: 9. CDR3 bases: TGTGCCAGCAGCTTGTCTGGATCGACAGGGGACTACGAGCAGTACTTC. Its protein is CASSLSGSTGDYEQYF.

This chain joins TRBV10-2 and TRBJ1-1, with TRBD1 matching 7 bases. Per germline, CDR1 WSHSY and CDR2 SAAADI. Trimming at V came to 8 bases and at J to 1 base, leaving 1 base not matched to a gene. The CDR3 totals 12 residues. The CDR3, as DNA: TGCGCCAGCCAGGGGGGGAACACTGAAGCTTTCTTT. Protein: CASQGGNTEAFF.

This clone was observed a single time. The rearrangement uses TRBV4-3 and TRBJ1-5, with TRBD1 matching 10 bases. The V and J ends lost 4 bases and 5 bases, in that order; junction bases with no gene match: 2. CDR1 and CDR2 (germline): LGHNA, YSLEER. The CDR3 has 14 amino acids. The CDR3 nucleotides are TGCGCCAGCAGCCGGGACAGGGGTTATCAGCCCCAGCATTTT. Translating it yields CASSRDRGYQPQHF.

V gene TRBV7-6 combines with J gene TRBJ2-2; 7 bases align to TRBD1. V shed 5 bases and J 2 bases; nucleotides not matched to a gene: 5. CDR1 is SGHVS, CDR2 FNYEAQ, per germline. The length of the CDR3 is 15 residues. The CDR3 sequence is CASSPRTGNTGELFF. The CDR3 DNA sequence: TGTGCCAGCAGCCCGCGGACAGGCAACACCGGGGAGCTGTTTTTT.

The chain combines TRBV10-3 with TRBJ2-3; 10 bases agree with TRBD1. The CDR3 covers 14 residues. In germline, CDR1 is ENHRY, CDR2 SYGVKD. The V and J ends lost 2 bases and 5 bases, in that order; junction bases with no gene match: 1. CDR3 amino acids: CAISEGQGVDTQYF. The DNA of the CDR3 is TGTGCCATCAGTGAGGGACAGGGGGTAGATACGCAGTATTTT.

This rearrangement joins TRBV27 to TRBJ2-1; the D gene is possibly TRBD1 (6 bases). This CDR3 is 16 amino acids long. Deletions cut 3 bases from V and 0 bases from J, with 12 bases between. Germline lookup yields CDR1 MNHEY and CDR2 SMNVEV (reference sequence). This CDR3 is CASSFTGLSSYNEQFF. The CDR3 nucleotides read TGTGCCAGCAGTTTTACAGGGCTGAGCTCCTACAATGAGCAGTTCTTC.